The rows below give T cell receptor beta chains drawn from one sample of a study of blood T cell repertoires in COVID-19. TCRdb's copy holds only in-frame clones and misses some; the assay was immunoSEQ multiplex PCR. The sample contains some 240,000 clones, 89% of which appear only once. Source material: peripheral blood. The receptors shown here come from a woman in her thirties or forties who had recovered from COVID-19. The CDR3 runs from the conserved cysteine through the conserved F or W. The order of the fields is CDR3 DNA, CDR3 protein, D gene, J gene, V gene, CDR3 length, clone size. D genes are given only for firm matches. For some rows the clone size is stated as once, few or many, or as a class when expanded; others skip it.

TGTGCCATCAGTGAGAGGCAGGGGAGAGAGACCCAGTACTTC,CAISERQGRETQYF,.,TRBJ2-5,TRBV10-3,14,.
TGTGCCAGCACCGAAACGTGGAACAGTTATACGCAGTATTTT,CASTETWNSYTQYF,.,TRBJ2-3,TRBV9,14,.
TGCGCCAGCAGCGTGGACAGTTTAGATCAGCCCCAGCATTTT,CASSVDSLDQPQHF,.,TRBJ1-5,TRBV5-1,14,once
TGTGCCAGCAGTGAATTTCGGACTCTACAAGAGACCCAGTACTTC,CASSEFRTLQETQYF,.,TRBJ2-5,TRBV25-1,15,.
TGTGCCAGCTCGTCCCTATCAGGGAACCCTCAGCCCCAGCATTTT,CASSSLSGNPQPQHF,.,TRBJ1-5,TRBV18,15,.
TGTGCCAGCGCTCCAACTGGACAGGGGCATGGCTACACCTTC,CASAPTGQGHGYTF,TRBD1,TRBJ1-2,TRBV6-5,14,.
TGTGCCAGCGTAAGCGGGGGGGCCTACAATGAGCAGTTCTTC,CASVSGGAYNEQFF,TRBD2,TRBJ2-1,TRBV18,14,.
TGTGCCAGCAGCCACAGGGGGGACCGATCACCCCTCCACTTT,CASSHRGDRSPLHF,TRBD1,TRBJ1-6,TRBV14,14,.
TGTGCCAGCAGTTACGGCATGGGGGCCTTTAATGAAAAACTGTTTTTT,CASSYGMGAFNEKLFF,.,TRBJ1-4,TRBV6-5,16,.
TGCGCCAGCAGTGAGTACAGGGGGCAAGGCTACACCTTC,CASSEYRGQGYTF,TRBD1,TRBJ1-2,TRBV10-1,13,.
TGCAGCGTTGAAAGGGGCGGGAACACTGAAGCTTTCTTT,CSVERGGNTEAFF,.,TRBJ1-1,TRBV29-1,13,.
TGTGCCAGCAGCTTGGGCCCTAGGCCCCAGTACTTC,CASSLGPRPQYF,.,TRBJ2-5,TRBV5-4,12,.
TGTGCCAGCAGCTTGGGACAGATCACCGGGGAGCTGTTTTTT,CASSLGQITGELFF,TRBD1,TRBJ2-2,TRBV7-9,14,.
TGTGCCAGCTCACTAGGACGGGCCGGGGACGAGCAGTACTTC,CASSLGRAGDEQYF,.,TRBJ2-7,TRBV18,14,.
TGTGCCACAAATCAACAGGCGTCCGGTTCACCCCTCCACTTT,CATNQQASGSPLHF,.,TRBJ1-6,TRBV19,14,.
TGTGCCAGCAGGACCGGGACAGGAGATCAGCCCCAGCATTTT,CASRTGTGDQPQHF,TRBD1,TRBJ1-5,TRBV28,14,few
TGCGCCAGCAGCTTGGATGCGGGGTCGAACACCGGGGAGCTGTTTTTT,CASSLDAGSNTGELFF,.,TRBJ2-2,TRBV5-1,16,.
TGTGCCAGTAGTTTGGGACAGGGGGCGTGGGGCTACACCTTC,CASSLGQGAWGYTF,TRBD1,TRBJ1-2,TRBV19,14,.
TGTGCCAGCAGCCGCACTGAGAGCTTTGGAAACACCATATATTTT,CASSRTESFGNTIYF,.,TRBJ1-3,TRBV11-3,15,.
TGTGCCAGCACCCCTTTTTGGTCCATATGGACAGGAAACTATGGCTACACCTTC,CASTPFWSIWTGNYGYTF,TRBD1,TRBJ1-2,TRBV6-2/TRBV6-3,18,.
TGTGCCAGCAGCCAAGGAGCCTCTGGAAACACCATATATTTT,CASSQGASGNTIYF,.,TRBJ1-3,TRBV3-1/TRBV3-2,14,.
TGTGCCAGCAGCTCGTCGACAGGGGAGAGGAGTCAGCCCCAGCATTTT,CASSSSTGERSQPQHF,TRBD1,TRBJ1-5,TRBV7-9,16,.
TGTGCCACCTCGACAGGGGGGACCCTGAATGAGCAGTTCTTC,CATSTGGTLNEQFF,TRBD1,TRBJ2-1,TRBV19,14,.
TGTGCCAGCAGGCATCCCGATCGGGGTTACACCTTC,CASRHPDRGYTF,.,TRBJ1-2,TRBV6-5,12,.